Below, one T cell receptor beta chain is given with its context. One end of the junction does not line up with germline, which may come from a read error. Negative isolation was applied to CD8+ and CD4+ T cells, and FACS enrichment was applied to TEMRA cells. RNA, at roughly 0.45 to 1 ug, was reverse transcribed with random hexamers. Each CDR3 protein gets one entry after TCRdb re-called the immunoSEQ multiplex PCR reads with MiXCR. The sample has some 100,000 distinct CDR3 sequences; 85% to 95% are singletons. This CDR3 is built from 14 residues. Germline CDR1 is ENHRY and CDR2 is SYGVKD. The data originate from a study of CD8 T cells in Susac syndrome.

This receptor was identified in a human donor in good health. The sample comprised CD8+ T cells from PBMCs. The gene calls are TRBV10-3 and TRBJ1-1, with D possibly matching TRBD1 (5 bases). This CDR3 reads CAIAFEVGGTEVFF. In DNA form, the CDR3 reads TGTGCCATCGCATTTGAGGTCGGGGGGACTGAAGTTTTCTTT.